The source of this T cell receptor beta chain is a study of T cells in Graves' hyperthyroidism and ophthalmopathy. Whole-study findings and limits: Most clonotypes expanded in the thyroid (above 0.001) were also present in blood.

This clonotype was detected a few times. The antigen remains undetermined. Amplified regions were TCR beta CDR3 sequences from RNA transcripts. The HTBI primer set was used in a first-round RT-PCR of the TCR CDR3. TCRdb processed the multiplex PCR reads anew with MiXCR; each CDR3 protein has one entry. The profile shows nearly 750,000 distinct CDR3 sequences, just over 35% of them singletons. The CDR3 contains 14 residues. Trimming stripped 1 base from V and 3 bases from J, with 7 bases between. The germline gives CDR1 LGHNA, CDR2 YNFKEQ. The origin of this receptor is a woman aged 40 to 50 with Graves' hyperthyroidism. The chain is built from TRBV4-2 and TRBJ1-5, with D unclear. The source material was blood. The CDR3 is CASSQVGYNQPQHF. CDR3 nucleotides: TGTGCCAGCAGCCAAGTGGGCTACAATCAGCCCCAGCATTTT.